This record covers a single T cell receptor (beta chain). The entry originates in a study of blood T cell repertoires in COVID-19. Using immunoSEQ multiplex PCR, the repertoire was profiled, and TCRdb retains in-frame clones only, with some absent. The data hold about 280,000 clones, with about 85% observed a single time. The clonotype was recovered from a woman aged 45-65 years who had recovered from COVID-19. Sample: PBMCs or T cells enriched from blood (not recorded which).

In nucleotides, the CDR3 is TGTGCCAGTAGTATTGCCGCGTTGAAAGAGACCCAGTACTTC. Protein product: CASSIAALKETQYF. This chain joins TRBV19 and TRBJ2-5; D remains ambiguous. Germline CDR1 and CDR2: LNHDA and SQIVND (reference sequence). This CDR3 is 14 amino acids long. Deletions cut 3 bases from V and 3 bases from J, with 11 bases between.